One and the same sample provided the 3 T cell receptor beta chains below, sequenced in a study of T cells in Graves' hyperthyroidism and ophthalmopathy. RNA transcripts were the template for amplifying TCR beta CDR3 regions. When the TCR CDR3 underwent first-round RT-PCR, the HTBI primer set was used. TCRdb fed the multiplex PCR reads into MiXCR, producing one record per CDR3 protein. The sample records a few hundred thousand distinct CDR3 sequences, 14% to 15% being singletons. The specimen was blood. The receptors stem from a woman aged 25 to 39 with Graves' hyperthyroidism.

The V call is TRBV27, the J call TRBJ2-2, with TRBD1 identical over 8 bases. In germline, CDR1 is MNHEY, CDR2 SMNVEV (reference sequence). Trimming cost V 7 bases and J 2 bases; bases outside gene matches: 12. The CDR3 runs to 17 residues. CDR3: CASMDDLGQGNTGELFF. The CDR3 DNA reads TGTGCCAGCATGGATGATTTAGGACAGGGAAACACCGGGGAGCTGTTTTTT.

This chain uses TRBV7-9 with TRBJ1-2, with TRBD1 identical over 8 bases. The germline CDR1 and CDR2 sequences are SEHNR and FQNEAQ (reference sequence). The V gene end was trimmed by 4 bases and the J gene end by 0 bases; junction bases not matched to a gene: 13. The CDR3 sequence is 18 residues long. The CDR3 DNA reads TGTGCCAGCAGCTCACCTAGACAGGGGAGGATACCTAACTATGGCTACACCTTC. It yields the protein CASSSPRQGRIPNYGYTF.

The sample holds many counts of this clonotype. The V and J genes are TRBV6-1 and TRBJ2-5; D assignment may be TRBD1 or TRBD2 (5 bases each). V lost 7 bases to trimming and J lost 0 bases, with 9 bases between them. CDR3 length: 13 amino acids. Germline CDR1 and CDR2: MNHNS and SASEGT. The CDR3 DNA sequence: TGTGCCAGCAACTTGGGGGACCAAGAGACCCAGTACTTC. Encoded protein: CASNLGDQETQYF.